This T cell receptor beta chain was sequenced for a study of read filtering for tumor transcriptome and immune sequencing. Study details: DNase treatment preceded whole-transcriptome library preparation. Study-wide results and limits: RNA-seq captured clonotypes less deeply and reliably than IR-seq. In IR-seq, single-read clonotypes were approximately 79% of clonotypes but around 4% of reads. Correlation between methods rose after single-read clonotypes were removed.

Many counts were recorded for this clonotype. The antigen remains unidentified. V lost 5 bases, J lost 4 bases, and 13 bases lay in between. This CDR3 comprises 14 residues. Per the germline V gene, CDR1 is MDHEN and CDR2 is SYDVKM. This library used about 360 ng RNA and molecular barcoded adaptors spanning alpha/delta and beta/gamma chains. TCRdb processed the reads anew with MiXCR; each CDR3 protein has one entry. This table has 90,000 to 95,000 distinct CDR3 sequences, 20% to 25% appearing once. The clonotype originates from a donor aged 40 or older with multiple myeloma. The genes are TRBV28 and TRBJ2-3, with D tentatively TRBD1 or TRBD2 (5 bases each). The sequencing input was a population of CD138-negative cells sorted from bone marrow. The CDR3 sequence: CASSPHGGADTQYF. The CDR3 nucleotides are TGTGCCAGCAGTCCCCATGGGGGTGCAGATACGCAGTATTTT. The full variable domain, its missing parts supplied by reference TRBV28 and TRBJ2-3, is DVKVTQSSRYLVKRTGEKVFLECVQDMDHENMFWYRQDPGLGLRLIYFSYDVKMKEKGDIPEGYSVSREKKERFSLILESASTNQTSMYLCASSPHGGADTQYFGPGTRLTVL.